What follows describes a single T cell receptor (beta chain). Its antigen remains unidentified. Each tumor contributed about 17-55 mg of diced tissue. The repertoire was sequenced with immunoSEQ multiplex PCR; TCRdb's copy has only in-frame clones and lacks some. This sample has about 28,000 clones; roughly 50% occur once, and the top ten carry 8.5%. The data were obtained in a study of early stage breast cancer tumors. Study-level points and caveats: Most shared enriched TCRB sequences were commonly generated ones. Tumors had approximately 2.5-fold higher T cell density than normal breast.

CDR3 size: 11 residues. Germline assignment: CDR1 SQVTM and CDR2 ANQGSEA. V was shortened by 6 bases and J by 8 bases, with 11 bases between the two germline ends. The chain combines TRBV29-1 with TRBJ2-1, with D unresolved. The receptor was isolated from a person aged 45-60 years with breast cancer. Input material: breast tumor tissue. The CDR3 region has the DNA TGCAGCGTGCCCTATAACTATGAGCAGTTCTTC. It codes for CSVPYNYEQFF.